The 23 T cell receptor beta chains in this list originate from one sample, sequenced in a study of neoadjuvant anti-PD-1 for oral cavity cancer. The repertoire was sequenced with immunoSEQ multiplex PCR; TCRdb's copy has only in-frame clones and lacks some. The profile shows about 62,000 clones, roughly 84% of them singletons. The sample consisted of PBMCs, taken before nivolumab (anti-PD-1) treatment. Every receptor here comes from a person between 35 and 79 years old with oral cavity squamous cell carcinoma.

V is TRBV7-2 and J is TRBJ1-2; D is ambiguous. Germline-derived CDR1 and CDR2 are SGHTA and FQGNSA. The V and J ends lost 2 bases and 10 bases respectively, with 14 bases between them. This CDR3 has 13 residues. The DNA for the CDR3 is TGTGCCAGCAGCTTATTGTCTCTCGGGGACTACACCTTC. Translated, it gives CASSLLSLGDYTF.

The CDR3 DNA reads TGTGCCAGCAGTTTTAAGACTACAGGGGAGACCCAGTACTTC. This gives the protein CASSFKTTGETQYF. The chain is built from TRBV27 and TRBJ2-5; tentative D call: TRBD1 (6 bases). Germline CDR1 is MNHEY and CDR2 is SMNVEV (reference sequence). The CDR3 has 14 residues. Trimming removed 3 bases from V and 5 bases from J, with 13 bases in between.

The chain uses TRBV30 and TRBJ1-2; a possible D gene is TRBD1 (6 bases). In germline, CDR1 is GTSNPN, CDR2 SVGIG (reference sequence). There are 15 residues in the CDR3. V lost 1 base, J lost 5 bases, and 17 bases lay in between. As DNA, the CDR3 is TGTGCCTGGAGTGCCACCCTGACAGGCGTTTATGGCTACACCTTC. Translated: CAWSATLTGVYGYTF.

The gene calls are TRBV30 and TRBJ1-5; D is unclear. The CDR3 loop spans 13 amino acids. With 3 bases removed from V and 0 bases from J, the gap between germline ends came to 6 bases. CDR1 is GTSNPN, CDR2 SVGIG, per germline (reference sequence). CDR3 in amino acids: CAWRSSSNQPQHF. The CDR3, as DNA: TGTGCCTGGAGAAGTAGTAGCAATCAGCCCCAGCATTTT.

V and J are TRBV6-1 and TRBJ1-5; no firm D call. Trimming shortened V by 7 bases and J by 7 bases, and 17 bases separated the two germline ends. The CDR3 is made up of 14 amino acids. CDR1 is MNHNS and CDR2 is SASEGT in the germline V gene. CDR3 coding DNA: TGTGCCAGCAAACCGAGCCCAGAGTTGCAGCCCCAGCATTTT. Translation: CASKPSPELQPQHF.

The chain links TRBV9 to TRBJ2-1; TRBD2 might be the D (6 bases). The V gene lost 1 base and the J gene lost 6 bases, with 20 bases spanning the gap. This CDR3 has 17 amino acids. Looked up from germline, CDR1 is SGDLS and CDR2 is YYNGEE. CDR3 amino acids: CASSVYGGRGKVNEQFF. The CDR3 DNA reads TGTGCCAGCAGCGTATACGGCGGGCGGGGTAAAGTCAATGAGCAGTTCTTC.

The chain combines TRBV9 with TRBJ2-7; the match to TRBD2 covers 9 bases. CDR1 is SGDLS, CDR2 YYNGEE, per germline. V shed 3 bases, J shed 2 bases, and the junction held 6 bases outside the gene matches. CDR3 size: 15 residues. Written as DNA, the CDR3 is TGTGCCAGCAGCGAAGGACTAGCGAACACCTACGAGCAGTACTTC. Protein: CASSEGLANTYEQYF.

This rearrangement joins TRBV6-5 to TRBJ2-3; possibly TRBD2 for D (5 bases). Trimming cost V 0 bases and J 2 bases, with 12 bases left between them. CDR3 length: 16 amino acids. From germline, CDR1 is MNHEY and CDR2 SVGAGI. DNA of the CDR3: TGTGCCAGCAGTTACTCAGCCAGCGGAGTCACAGATACGCAGTATTTT. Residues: CASSYSASGVTDTQYF.

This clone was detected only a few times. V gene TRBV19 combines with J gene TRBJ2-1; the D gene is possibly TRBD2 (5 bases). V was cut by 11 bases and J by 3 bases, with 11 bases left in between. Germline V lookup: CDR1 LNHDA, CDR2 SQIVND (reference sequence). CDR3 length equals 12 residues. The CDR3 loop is CASGSVYNEQFF. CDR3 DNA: TGTGCCTCGGGGTCAGTCTACAATGAGCAGTTCTTC.

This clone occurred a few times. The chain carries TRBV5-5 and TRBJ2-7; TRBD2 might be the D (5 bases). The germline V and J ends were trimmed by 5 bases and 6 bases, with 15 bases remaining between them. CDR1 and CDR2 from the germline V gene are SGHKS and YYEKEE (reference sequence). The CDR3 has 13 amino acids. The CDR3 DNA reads TGTGCCAGCAGAGAAAGGGAAGGAGGCGAGCAGTACTTC. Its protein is CASREREGGEQYF.

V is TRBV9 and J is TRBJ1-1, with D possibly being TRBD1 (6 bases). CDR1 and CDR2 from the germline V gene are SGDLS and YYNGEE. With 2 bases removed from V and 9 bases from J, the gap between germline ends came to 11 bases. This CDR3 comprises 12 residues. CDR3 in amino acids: CASSVSGDKAFF. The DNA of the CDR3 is TGTGCCAGCAGCGTGTCCGGGGACAAAGCTTTCTTT.

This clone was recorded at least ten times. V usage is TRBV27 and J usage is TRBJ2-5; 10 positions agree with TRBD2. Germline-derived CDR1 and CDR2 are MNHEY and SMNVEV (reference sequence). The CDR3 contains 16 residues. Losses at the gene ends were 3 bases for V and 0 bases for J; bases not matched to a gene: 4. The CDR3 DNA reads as TGTGCCAGCAGTTTGGGGACTAGCGCCTACCAAGAGACCCAGTACTTC. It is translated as CASSLGTSAYQETQYF.

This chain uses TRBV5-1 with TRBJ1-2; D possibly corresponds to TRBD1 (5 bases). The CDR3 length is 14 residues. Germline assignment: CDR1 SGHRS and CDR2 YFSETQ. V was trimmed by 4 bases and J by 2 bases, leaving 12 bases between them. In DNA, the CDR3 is TGCGCCAGCAGCGTGGACACAACGAACTATGGCTACACCTTC. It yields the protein CASSVDTTNYGYTF.

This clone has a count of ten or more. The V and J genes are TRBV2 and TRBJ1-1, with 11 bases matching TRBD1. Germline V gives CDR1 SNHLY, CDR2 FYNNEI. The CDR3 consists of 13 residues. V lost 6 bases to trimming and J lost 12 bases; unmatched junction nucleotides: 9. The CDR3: CASRDPGQGESFF. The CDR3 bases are TGTGCCAGCAGAGACCCGGGACAGGGGGAATCTTTCTTT.

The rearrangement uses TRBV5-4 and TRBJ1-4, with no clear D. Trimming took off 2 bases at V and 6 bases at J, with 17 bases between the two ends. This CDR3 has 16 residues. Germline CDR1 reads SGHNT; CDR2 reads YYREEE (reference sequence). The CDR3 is CASSLDLGPKDEKLFF. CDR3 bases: TGTGCCAGCAGCTTAGATCTGGGCCCGAAGGATGAAAAACTGTTTTTT.

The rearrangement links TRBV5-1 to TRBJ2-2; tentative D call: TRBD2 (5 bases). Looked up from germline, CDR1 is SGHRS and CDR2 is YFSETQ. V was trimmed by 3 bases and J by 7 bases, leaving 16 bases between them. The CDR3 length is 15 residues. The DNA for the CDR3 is TGCGCCAGCAGCTACCTGACGGGATGGGGCGGGGAGCTGTTTTTT. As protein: CASSYLTGWGGELFF.

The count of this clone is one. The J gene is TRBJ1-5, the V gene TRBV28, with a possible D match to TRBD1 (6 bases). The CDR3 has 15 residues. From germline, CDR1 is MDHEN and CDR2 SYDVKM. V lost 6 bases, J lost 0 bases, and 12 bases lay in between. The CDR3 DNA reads TGTGCCAGCAGCCCGCTGACAGGTAGCAATCAGCCCCAGCATTTT. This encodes CASSPLTGSNQPQHF. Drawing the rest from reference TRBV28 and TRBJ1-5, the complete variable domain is DVKVTQSSRYLVKRTGEKVFLECVQDMDHENMFWYRQDPGLGLRLIYFSYDVKMKEKGDIPEGYSVSREKKERFSLILESASTNQTSMYLCASSPLTGSNQPQHFGDGTRLSIL.

The CDR3 region has the DNA TGCGCCAGCAGCCAAGAGCGAACTACCAGAAATACGCAGTATTTT. It specifies CASSQERTTRNTQYF. V gene TRBV4-1 combines with J gene TRBJ2-3; D is unclear. The CDR3 is 15 amino acids. Between the trimmed V and J ends, which lost 0 bases and 7 bases, there was a span of 14 bases. CDR1 and CDR2 (germline): MGHRA, YSYEKL.

Written as DNA, the CDR3 is TGTGCCAGCAGCTTAGAGGGGCTCGGGGAAAGGACTGTGCCCAATGAGCAGTTCTTC. This encodes CASSLEGLGERTVPNEQFF. The gene calls are TRBV11-3 and TRBJ2-1, with D perhaps assigned TRBD1 or TRBD2 (5 bases each). This CDR3 is built from 19 residues. In germline, CDR1 is SGHNT, CDR2 YENEEA. V was clipped by 0 bases and J by 6 bases, with 24 bases between them.

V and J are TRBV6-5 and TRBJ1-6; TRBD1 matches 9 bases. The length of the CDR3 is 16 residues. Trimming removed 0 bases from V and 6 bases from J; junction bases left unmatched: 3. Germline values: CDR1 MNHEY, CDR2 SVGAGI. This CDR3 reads CASSYSGTGTNSPLHF. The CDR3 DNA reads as TGTGCCAGCAGTTACTCCGGGACAGGGACTAATTCACCCCTCCACTTT.

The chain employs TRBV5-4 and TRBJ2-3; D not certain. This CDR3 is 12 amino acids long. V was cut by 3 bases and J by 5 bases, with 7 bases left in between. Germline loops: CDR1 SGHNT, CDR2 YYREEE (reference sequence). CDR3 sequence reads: CASSSPKDTQYF. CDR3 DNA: TGTGCCAGCAGCTCCCCCAAAGATACGCAGTATTTT.

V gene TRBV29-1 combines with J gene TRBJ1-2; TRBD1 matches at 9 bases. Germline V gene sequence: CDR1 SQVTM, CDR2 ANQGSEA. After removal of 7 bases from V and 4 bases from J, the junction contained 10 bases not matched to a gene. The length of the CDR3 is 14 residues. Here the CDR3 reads CSGAPTGGAYGYTF. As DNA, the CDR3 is TGCAGCGGAGCCCCGACAGGGGGGGCCTATGGCTACACCTTC.

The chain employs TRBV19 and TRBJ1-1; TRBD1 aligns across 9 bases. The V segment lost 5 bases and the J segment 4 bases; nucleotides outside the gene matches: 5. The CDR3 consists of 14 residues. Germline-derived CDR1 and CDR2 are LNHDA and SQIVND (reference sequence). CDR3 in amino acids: CASSFPGQGTEAFF. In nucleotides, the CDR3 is TGTGCCAGTAGTTTTCCGGGACAGGGCACTGAAGCTTTCTTT.